This T cell receptor (beta chain) was sequenced for a study of T cell responses to AZD1222 COVID-19 vaccine. The germline gives CDR1 MNHNY, CDR2 SVGAGI (reference sequence). The CDR3 has 17 residues. V lost 5 bases and J lost 2; bases outside the gene matches: 7. The assay was immunoSEQ multiplex PCR, and TCRdb's table has in-frame clones only and misses some. The sample holds 150,000 to 200,000 clones, about nine tenths seen once. The sample here was peripheral blood, taken 28 days after the second AZD1222 dose. The V and J genes are TRBV6-6 and TRBJ1-6; the match to TRBD1 covers 9 bases. The TCR comes from an adult who received the AZD1222 COVID-19 vaccine. CDR3 region: CASSPRTGDAYNSPLHF. The DNA of the CDR3 is TGTGCCAGCAGTCCCCGGACAGGGGATGCCTATAATTCACCCCTCCACTTT.